This T cell receptor beta chain was profiled in a study of T cell responses to AZD1222 COVID-19 vaccine. Repertoires were generated with immunoSEQ multiplex PCR, while TCRdb's copy carries only in-frame clones and drops some. The sample holds over 150,000 clones; approximately 90% are singletons and the top ten take less than 3.5%. Germline-derived CDR1 and CDR2 are DFQATT and SNEGSKA (reference sequence). There are 11 residues in the CDR3. V was pared by 3 bases and J by 5 bases, with 8 bases between. Study-wide results and limits: Researchers report vaccine-associated CD4 TCRs spanning spike, with dominance at 160-218 and 743-854.

This clone is a singleton in its sample. The antigen is unknown. Sequencing was performed on peripheral blood, taken on day 0 of AZD1222 vaccination. The rearrangement joins TRBV20-1 to TRBJ2-7; D is uncertain. The clonotype originates from an adult in good health. In DNA, the CDR3 is TGCAGTGCTAGTAAAACCGACGAGCAGTACTTC. This gives the protein CSASKTDEQYF.